These T cell receptor beta chains were read from a single sample in a study of T cell repertoires in cytomegalovirus infection. MiXCR was run by TCRdb on the reads, yielding one entry per CDR3 protein. The sample has roughly 240,000 distinct CDR3 sequences, 6.5% seen once. The sample comprised PBMCs. The source is a human donor in good health (CMV status not recorded). Some clones in this sample may be carry-over from other donors' samples. The CDR3 runs from the conserved cysteine through the conserved F or W. The D gene is left open where the match is weak. The size field is filled for only some rows; it gives once, few, many or a size class.

V,length,size,J,D,CDR3,DNA
TRBV7-7,13,many,TRBJ1-1,TRBD1,CASSTGVNTEAFF,TGTGCCAGCAGCACAGGGGTGAACACTGAAGCTTTCTTT
TRBV7-2,14,many,TRBJ2-7,NA,CASSPRADSYEQYF,TGTGCCAGCAGCCCGAGGGCGGATTCCTACGAGCAGTACTTC
TRBV7-2,17,many,TRBJ2-2,NA,CASSRFPGSANTGELFF,TGTGCCAGCAGTCGTTTCCCCGGTAGCGCGAACACCGGGGAGCTGTTTTTT
TRBV11-2,13,many,TRBJ1-6,NA,CASSSNKDSPLHF,TGTGCCAGCAGCTCCAATAAGGATTCACCCCTCCACTTT
TRBV7-9,14,many,TRBJ1-6,NA,CASSLYTGNSPLHF,TGTGCCAGCAGCCTATACACAGGGAATTCACCCCTCCACTTT
TRBV6-1,13,NA,TRBJ2-7,TRBD1,CASQDRELYEQYF,TGTGCCAGTCAGGACAGGGAACTCTACGAGCAGTACTTC
TRBV23-1,13,many,TRBJ2-5,NA,CASSHEGQETQYF,TGCGCCAGCAGTCACGAAGGCCAAGAGACCCAGTACTTC
TRBV7-2,17,many,TRBJ1-5,NA,CASSSHRTPKTNQPQHF,TGTGCCAGCAGCTCGCATCGGACACCGAAAACCAATCAGCCCCAGCATTTT
TRBV19,15,many,TRBJ2-1,NA,CASGKGTISYNEQFF,TGTGCCAGTGGGAAAGGGACGATCTCCTACAATGAGCAGTTCTTC
TRBV4-1,16,many,TRBJ1-5,TRBD1,CASSQETGLRDQPQHF,TGCGCCAGCAGCCAAGAGACAGGGCTTCGGGATCAGCCCCAGCATTTT
TRBV6-1,12,many,TRBJ2-7,NA,CAVGGSSYEQYF,TGTGCCGTTGGGGGGAGCTCCTACGAGCAGTACTTC
TRBV7-2,12,NA,TRBJ2-1,NA,CSISRQNDEQFF,TGTTCCATCAGCAGACAGAACGATGAGCAGTTCTTC
TRBV9,15,many,TRBJ1-6,NA,CASSVSSQDNSPLHF,TGTGCCAGCAGCGTGTCTAGTCAGGATAATTCACCCCTCCACTTT
TRBV12-3/TRBV12-4,16,many,TRBJ2-3,TRBD2,CASSSGGGAWADTQYF,TGTGCCAGCAGTTCCGGCGGGGGGGCCTGGGCAGATACGCAGTATTTT
TRBV7-9,11,many,TRBJ2-7,NA,CASSQGDEQYF,TGTGCCAGCAGCCAAGGGGACGAGCAGTACTTC
TRBV20-1,13,once,TRBJ2-5,NA,CSASLVVAETQYF,TGCAGTGCTAGCCTAGTTGTAGCAGAGACCCAGTACTTC
TRBV19,15,many,TRBJ1-1,NA,CASSIGQGRFTEAFF,TGTGCCAGTAGTATTGGGCAGGGCAGGTTCACTGAAGCTTTCTTT
TRBV7-6,16,many,TRBJ2-7,NA,CASSLGPAHGTYEQYF,TGTGCCAGCAGCTTAGGTCCCGCCCACGGTACCTACGAGCAGTACTTC
TRBV20-1,12,many,TRBJ2-7,NA,CSAGDTYYEQYF,TGCAGTGCTGGGGACACCTACTACGAGCAGTACTTC
TRBV20-1,12,many,TRBJ1-1,NA,CSARVGWTEAFF,TGCAGTGCTAGAGTGGGGTGGACTGAAGCTTTCTTT
TRBV29-1,13,many,TRBJ2-3,TRBD1,CSVEGQGLDTQYF,TGCAGCGTTGAGGGACAGGGACTAGATACGCAGTATTTT
TRBV20-1,19,few,TRBJ2-1,TRBD2,CSPNPTSGGALSSYNEQFF,TGCAGTCCTAACCCGACTAGCGGGGGGGCCTTGAGCTCCTACAATGAGCAGTTCTTC
TRBV25-1,16,NA,TRBJ2-3,TRBD2,CASSPTSAGLVDTQYF,TGTGCCAGCAGCCCTACTAGCGCGGGCCTTGTGGATACGCAGTATTTT